The TCR beta chain under discussion was sequenced for a study of CD8 T cells in ankylosing spondylitis. TCRdb redid the calling of the 5' RACE reads with MiXCR, one entry per CDR3 protein. Of approximately 130,000 distinct CDR3 sequences listed, roughly 10% are singletons. The CDR3 is 14 amino acids. With V trimmed by 3 bases and J by 6 bases, 5 bases remained unmatched. Germline V gene sequence: CDR1 SGHTA, CDR2 FQGNSA. Sequences were obtained from blood, either unsorted or a sorted T cell fraction (not recorded which). This chain links TRBV7-2 with TRBJ2-5; 9 bases fit TRBD1. This sequence was found in a female donor with ankylosing spondylitis or in good health (not recorded which). CDR3 DNA sequence: TGTGCCAGCAGCTTCTCGGGACAGGGAAAGACCCAGTACTTC. Protein product: CASSFSGQGKTQYF.